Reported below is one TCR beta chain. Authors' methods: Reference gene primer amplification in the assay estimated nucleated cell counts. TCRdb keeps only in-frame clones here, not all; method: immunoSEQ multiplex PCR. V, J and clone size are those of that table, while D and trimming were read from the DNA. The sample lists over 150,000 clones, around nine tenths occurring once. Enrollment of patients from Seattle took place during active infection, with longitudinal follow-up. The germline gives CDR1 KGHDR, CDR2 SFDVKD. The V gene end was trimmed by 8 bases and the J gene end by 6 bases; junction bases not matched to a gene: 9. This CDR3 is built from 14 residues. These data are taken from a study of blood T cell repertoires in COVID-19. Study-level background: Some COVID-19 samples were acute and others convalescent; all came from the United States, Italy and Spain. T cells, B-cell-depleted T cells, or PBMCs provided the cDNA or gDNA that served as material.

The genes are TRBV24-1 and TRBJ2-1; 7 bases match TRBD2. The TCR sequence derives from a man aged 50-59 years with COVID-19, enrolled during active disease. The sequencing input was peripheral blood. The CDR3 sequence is CATNPGGLGNEQFF. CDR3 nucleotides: TGTGCCACCAATCCCGGGGGGTTGGGCAATGAGCAGTTCTTC.